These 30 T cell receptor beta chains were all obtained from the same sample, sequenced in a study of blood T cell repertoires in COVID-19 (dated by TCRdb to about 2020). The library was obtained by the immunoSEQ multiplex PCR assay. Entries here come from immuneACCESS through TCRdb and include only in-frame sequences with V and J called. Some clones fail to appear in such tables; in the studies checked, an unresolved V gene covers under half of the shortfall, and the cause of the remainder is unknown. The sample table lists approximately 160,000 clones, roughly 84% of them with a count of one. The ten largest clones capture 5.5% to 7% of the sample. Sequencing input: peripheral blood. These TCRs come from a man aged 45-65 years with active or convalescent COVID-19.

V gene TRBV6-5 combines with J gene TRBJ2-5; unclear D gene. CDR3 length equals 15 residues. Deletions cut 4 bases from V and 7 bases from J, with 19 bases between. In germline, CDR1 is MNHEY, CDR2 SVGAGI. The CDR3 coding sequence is TGTGCCAGCAGTTTATCAGGATTCGATTTTAGGACCCAGTACTTC. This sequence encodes CASSLSGFDFRTQYF.

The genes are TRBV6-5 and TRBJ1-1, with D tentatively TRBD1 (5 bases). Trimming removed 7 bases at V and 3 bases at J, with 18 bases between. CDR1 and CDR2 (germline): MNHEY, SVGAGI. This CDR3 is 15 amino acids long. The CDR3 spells CASNQRGGYHTEAFF. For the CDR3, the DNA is TGTGCCAGCAACCAACGTGGGGGGTACCACACTGAAGCTTTCTTT.

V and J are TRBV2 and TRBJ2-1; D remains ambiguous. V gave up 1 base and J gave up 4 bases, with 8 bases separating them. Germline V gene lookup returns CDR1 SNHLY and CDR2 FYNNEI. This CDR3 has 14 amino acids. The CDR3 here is CASSEETVYNEQFF. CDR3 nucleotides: TGTGCCAGCAGTGAAGAAACTGTATACAATGAGCAGTTCTTC.

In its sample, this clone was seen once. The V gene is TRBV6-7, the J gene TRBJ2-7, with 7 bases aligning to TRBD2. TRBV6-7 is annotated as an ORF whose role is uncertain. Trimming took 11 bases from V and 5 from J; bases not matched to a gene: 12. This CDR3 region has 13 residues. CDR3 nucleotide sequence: TGTGCCGGAGATTGGCGGGAGTCTCACGAGCAGTACTTC. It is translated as CAGDWRESHEQYF.

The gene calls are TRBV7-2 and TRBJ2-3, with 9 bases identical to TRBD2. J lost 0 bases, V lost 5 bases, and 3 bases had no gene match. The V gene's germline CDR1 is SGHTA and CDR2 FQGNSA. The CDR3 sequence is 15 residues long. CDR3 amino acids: CASSITSGSTDTQYF. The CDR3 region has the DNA TGTGCCAGCAGCATAACTAGCGGGAGCACAGATACGCAGTATTTT.

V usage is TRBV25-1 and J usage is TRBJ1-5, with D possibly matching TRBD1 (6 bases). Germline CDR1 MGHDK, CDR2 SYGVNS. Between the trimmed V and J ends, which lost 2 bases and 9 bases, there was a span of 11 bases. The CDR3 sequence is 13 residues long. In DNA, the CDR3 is TGTGCCAGCAGTGAACAGGGGCGAGGGCCCCAGCATTTT. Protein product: CASSEQGRGPQHF.

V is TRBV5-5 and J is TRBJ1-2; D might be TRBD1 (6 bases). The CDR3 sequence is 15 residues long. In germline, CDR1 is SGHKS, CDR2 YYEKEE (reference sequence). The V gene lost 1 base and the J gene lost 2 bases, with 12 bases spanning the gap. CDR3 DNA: TGTGCCAGCAGCTTGTTGGCAGGGGCGAACTATGGCTACACCTTC. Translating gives CASSLLAGANYGYTF.

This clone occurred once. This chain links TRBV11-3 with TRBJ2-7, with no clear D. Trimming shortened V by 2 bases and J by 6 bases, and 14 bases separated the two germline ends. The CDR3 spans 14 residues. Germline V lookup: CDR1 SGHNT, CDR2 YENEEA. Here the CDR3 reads CASSLRQARSEQYF. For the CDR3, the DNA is TGTGCCAGCAGCTTACGGCAGGCAAGAAGCGAGCAGTACTTC.

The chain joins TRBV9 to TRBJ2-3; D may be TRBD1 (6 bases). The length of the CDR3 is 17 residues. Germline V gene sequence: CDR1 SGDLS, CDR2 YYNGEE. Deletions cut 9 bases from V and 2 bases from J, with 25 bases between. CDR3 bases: TGTGCCATCACGAAAGGGGGTGCCTTGGGACACACAGATACGCAGTATTTT. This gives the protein CAITKGGALGHTDTQYF.

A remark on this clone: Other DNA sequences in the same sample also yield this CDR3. The CDR3 sequence: CASSPGGHQPQHF. DNA of the CDR3: TGTGCCAGCAGCCCTGGTGGGCATCAGCCCCAGCATTTT. This chain links TRBV14 with TRBJ1-5; no reliable D call. V dropped 4 bases and J dropped 5 bases, with 9 bases sitting between them. Germline-derived CDR1 and CDR2 are SGHDN and FVKESK. The CDR3 consists of 13 residues.

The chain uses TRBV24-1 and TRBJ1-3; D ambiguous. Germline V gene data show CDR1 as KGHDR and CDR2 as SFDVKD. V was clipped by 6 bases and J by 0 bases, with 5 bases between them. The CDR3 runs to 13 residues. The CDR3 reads CATSSSSGNTIYF. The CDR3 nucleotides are TGTGCCACCAGTTCCAGCTCTGGAAACACCATATATTTT.

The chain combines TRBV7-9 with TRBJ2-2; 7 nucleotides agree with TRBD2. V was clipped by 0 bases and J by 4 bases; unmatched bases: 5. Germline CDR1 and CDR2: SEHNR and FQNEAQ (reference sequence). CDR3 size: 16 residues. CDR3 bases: TGTGCCAGCAGCTTAGCCCTAGCGGAAAGCACCGGGGAGCTGTTTTTT. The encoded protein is CASSLALAESTGELFF.

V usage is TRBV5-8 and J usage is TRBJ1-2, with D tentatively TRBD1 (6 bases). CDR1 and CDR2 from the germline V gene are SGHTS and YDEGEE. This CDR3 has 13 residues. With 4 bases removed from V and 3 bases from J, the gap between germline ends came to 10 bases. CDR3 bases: TGTGCCAGCAGCCCACGGACAGACTATGGCTACACCTTC. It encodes CASSPRTDYGYTF.

CDR3: CASSEAGTGNEQFF. CDR3 bases: TGTGCCAGCAGCGAAGCGGGTACTGGGAATGAGCAGTTCTTC. The chain combines TRBV7-8 with TRBJ2-1, with TRBD2 as a possible D gene (6 bases). Deletions cut 5 bases from V and 7 bases from J, with 15 bases between. This CDR3 has 14 residues. Looked up from germline, CDR1 is SGHVS and CDR2 is FQNEAQ. Full variable domain (remainder filled in from reference TRBV7-8 and TRBJ2-1): GAGVSQSPRYKVAKRGQDVALRCDPISGHVSLFWYQQALGQGPEFLTYFQNEAQLDKSGLPSDRFFAERPEGSVSTLKIQRTQQEDSAVYLCASSEAGTGNEQFFGPGTRLTVL.

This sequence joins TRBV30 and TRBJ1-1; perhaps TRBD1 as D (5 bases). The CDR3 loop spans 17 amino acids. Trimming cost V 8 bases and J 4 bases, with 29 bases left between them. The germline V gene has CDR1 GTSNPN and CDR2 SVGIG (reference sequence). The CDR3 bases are TGTGCCGTAATGGGGAGGGCGACTTGGGGACTACCCACTGAAGCTTTCTTT. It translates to CAVMGRATWGLPTEAFF. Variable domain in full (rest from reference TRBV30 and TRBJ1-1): SQTIHQWPATLVQPVGSPLSLECTVEGTSNPNLYWYRQAAGRGLQLLFYSVGIGQISSEVPQNLSASRPQDRQFILSSKKLLLSDSGFYLCAVMGRATWGLPTEAFFGQGTRLTVV.

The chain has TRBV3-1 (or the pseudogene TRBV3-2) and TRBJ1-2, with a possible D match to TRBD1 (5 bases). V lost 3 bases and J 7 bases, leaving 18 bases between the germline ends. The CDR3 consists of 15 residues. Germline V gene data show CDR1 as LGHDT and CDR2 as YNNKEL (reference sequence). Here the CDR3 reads CASSHLDIWRGGYTF. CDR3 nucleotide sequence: TGTGCCAGCAGCCACCTGGACATTTGGAGAGGTGGCTACACCTTC.

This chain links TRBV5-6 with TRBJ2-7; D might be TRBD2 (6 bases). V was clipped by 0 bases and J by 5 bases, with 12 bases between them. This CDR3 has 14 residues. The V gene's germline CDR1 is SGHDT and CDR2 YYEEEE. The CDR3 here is CASSLGRGRHEQYF. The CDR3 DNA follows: TGTGCCAGCAGCTTGGGGAGGGGCCGACACGAGCAGTACTTC.

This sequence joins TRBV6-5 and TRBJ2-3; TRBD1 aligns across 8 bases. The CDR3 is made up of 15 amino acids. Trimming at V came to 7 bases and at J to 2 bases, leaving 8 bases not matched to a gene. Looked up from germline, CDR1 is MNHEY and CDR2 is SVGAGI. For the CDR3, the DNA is TGTGCCAGCACAATCAGGGGGCGCCTCACAGATACGCAGTATTTT. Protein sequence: CASTIRGRLTDTQYF.

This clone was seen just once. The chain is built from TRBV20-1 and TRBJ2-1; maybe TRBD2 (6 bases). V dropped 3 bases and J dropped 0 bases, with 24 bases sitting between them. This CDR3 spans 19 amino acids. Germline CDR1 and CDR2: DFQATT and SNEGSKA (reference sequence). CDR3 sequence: CSASILNTQTGSSYNEQFF. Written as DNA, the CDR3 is TGCAGTGCTAGTATCCTAAATACGCAGACCGGGAGCTCCTACAATGAGCAGTTCTTC.

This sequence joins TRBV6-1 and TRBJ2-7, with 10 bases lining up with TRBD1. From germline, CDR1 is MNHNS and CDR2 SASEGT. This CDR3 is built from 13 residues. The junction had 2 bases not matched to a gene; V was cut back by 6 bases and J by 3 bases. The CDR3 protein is CASRGTGDYEQYF. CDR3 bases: TGTGCCAGCAGGGGGACAGGGGACTACGAGCAGTACTTC.

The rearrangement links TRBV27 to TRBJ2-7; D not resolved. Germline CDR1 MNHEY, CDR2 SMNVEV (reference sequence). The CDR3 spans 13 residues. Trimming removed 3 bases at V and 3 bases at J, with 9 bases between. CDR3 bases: TGTGCCAGCAGTTTGGGCAGAATCTACGAGCAGTACTTC. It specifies CASSLGRIYEQYF.

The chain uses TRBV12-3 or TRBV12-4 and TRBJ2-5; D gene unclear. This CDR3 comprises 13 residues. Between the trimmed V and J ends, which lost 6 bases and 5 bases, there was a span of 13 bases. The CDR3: CASSPQPGETQYF. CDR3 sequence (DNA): TGTGCCAGCAGCCCCCAACCCGGGGAGACCCAGTACTTC.

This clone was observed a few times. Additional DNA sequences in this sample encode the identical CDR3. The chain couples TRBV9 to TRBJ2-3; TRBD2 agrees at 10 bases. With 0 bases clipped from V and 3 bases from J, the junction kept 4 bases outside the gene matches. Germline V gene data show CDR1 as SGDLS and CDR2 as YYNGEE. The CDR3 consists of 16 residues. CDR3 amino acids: CASSVGASGRTDTQYF. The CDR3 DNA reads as TGTGCCAGCAGCGTAGGGGCTAGCGGGAGAACAGATACGCAGTATTTT.

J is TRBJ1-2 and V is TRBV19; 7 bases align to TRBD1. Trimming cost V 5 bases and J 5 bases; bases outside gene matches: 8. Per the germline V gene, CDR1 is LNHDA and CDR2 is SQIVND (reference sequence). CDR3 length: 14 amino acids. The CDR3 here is CASSPRQGRYGYTF. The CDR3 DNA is TGTGCCAGTAGTCCTAGACAGGGAAGGTATGGCTACACCTTC.

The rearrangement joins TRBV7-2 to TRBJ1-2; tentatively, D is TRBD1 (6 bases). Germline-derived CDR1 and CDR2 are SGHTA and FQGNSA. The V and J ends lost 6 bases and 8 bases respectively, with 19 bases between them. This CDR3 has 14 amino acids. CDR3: CASREQGLTYGYTF. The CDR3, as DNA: TGTGCCAGCAGGGAACAGGGTTTGACATACGGCTACACCTTC.

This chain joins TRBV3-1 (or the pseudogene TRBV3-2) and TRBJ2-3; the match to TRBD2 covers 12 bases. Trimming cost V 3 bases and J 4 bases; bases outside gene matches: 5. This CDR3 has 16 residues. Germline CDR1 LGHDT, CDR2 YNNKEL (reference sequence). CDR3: CASSQASGGAADTQYF. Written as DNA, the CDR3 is TGTGCCAGCAGCCAGGCTAGCGGGGGGGCAGCAGATACGCAGTATTTT.

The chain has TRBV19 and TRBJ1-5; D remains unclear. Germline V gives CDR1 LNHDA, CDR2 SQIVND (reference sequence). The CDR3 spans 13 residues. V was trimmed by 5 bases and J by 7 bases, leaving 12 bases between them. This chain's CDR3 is CASSLPGGQPQHF. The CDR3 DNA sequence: TGTGCCAGTAGTCTACCGGGCGGGCAGCCCCAGCATTTT. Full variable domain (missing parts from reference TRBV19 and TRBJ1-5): DGGITQSPKYLFRKEGQNVTLSCEQNLNHDAMYWYRQDPGQGLRLIYYSQIVNDFQKGDIAEGYSVSREKKESFPLTVTSAQKNPTAFYLCASSLPGGQPQHFGDGTRLSIL.

CDR3 nucleotides: TGTGCCAGCAGTGAAAACGTTTACAGGGCGTCTGGAAACACCATATATTTT. The encoded protein is CASSENVYRASGNTIYF. The chain couples TRBV6-1 to TRBJ1-3, with a tentative D call TRBD1 (6 bases). The CDR3 runs 17 residues. The germline CDR1 and CDR2 sequences are MNHNS and SASEGT. Trimming pared 2 bases from V and 1 base from J, leaving 15 bases between.

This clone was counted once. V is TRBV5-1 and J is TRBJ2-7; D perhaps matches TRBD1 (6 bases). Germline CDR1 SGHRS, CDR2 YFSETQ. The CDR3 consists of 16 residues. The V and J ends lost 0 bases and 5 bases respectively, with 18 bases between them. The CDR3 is CASSLEGVQSGHEQYF. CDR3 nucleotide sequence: TGCGCCAGCAGCTTGGAGGGGGTACAGTCGGGGCACGAGCAGTACTTC. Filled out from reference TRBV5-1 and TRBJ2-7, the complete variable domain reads KAGVTQTPRYLIKTRGQQVTLSCSPISGHRSVSWYQQTPGQGLQFLFEYFSETQRNKGNFPGRFSGRQFSNSRSEMNVSTLELGDSALYLCASSLEGVQSGHEQYFGPGTRLTVT.

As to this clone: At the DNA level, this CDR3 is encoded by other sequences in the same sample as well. The CDR3 nucleotides are TGCGCCAGCAGCCAAGATGGCGGGGGGGGCACAGATACGCAGTATTTT. Amino acids: CASSQDGGGGTDTQYF. The chain recombines TRBV4-3 with TRBJ2-3; the match to TRBD2 covers 9 bases. Germline-derived CDR1 and CDR2 are LGHNA and YSLEER. V lost 0 bases and J lost 1; bases outside the gene matches: 2. This CDR3 is 16 amino acids long.